This T cell receptor (beta chain) was documented in a study of beta chain features in type 1 diabetes. Study results and limitations: PCR might show a preference for shorter templates, equally across patients and controls.

Sequencing targeted expressed TCRB transcripts, as all isolated RNA had been reverse transcribed. Clones were read by immunoSEQ multiplex PCR, and TCRdb kept only the in-frame ones, dropping some. The table shows 400,000 to 500,000 clones, with roughly 13% occurring only once. Trimming at V came to 4 bases and at J to 2 bases, leaving 3 bases not matched to a gene. The CDR3 has 17 residues. The germline V gene has CDR1 SGHRS and CDR2 YFSETQ. Purities over 95% were achieved in all sorted populations. With regard to this clone: Its antigen is unidentified.

The specimen was naive CD4+ T cells from blood. This rearrangement joins TRBV5-1 to TRBJ2-1; TRBD2 aligns across 16 bases. This TCR was sampled from a man aged 25-45 years in good health. For the CDR3, the DNA is TGCGCCAGCAGCAAAGGGACTAGCGGGAGGGCCTACAATGAGCAGTTCTTC. Amino acids: CASSKGTSGRAYNEQFF. The whole variable domain, filled in from reference TRBV5-1 and TRBJ2-1, reads KAGVTQTPRYLIKTRGQQVTLSCSPISGHRSVSWYQQTPGQGLQFLFEYFSETQRNKGNFPGRFSGRQFSNSRSEMNVSTLELGDSALYLCASSKGTSGRAYNEQFFGPGTRLTVL.